A selection of T cell receptor beta chains follows, all from one sample in a study of blood T cell repertoires in COVID-19. The assay was immunoSEQ multiplex PCR, and TCRdb's table has in-frame clones only and misses some. The data show approximately 670,000 clones, 85% to 90% seen once. Sequenced material: peripheral blood. The origin of the receptors is a woman younger than 30 with acute or convalescent COVID-19. The CDR3 runs from the conserved cysteine through the conserved F or W. A D gene is named only where the DNA matches it firmly. Some rows have no size entry. The others give once, few or many, or a class for an expanded clone.

>TRBJ1-1|TRBV6-5|-|-
TGTGCCAGCATCCCCAGGTCGGAGGGTTTCCCTGAAGCTTTCTTT
CASIPRSEGFPEAFF
>TRBJ1-4|TRBV5-5|-|-
TGTGCCAGCAGCCAGACAGACACAACTAATGAAAAACTGTTTTTT
CASSQTDTTNEKLFF
>TRBJ1-6|TRBV5-6|-|-
TGTGCCAGCAGCTTGGGAGGGTCCAGTTCACCCCTCCACTTT
CASSLGGSSSPLHF
>TRBJ2-3|TRBV6-5|-|-
TGTGCCAGCAGTTACCGCACAACCGATACGCAGTATTTT
CASSYRTTDTQYF
>TRBJ1-6|TRBV10-3|-|-
TGTGCCATCAGTGAGTCCGTGCCAGCAGACGGGTATTCACCCCTCCACTTT
CAISESVPADGYSPLHF
>TRBJ2-2|TRBV27|-|-
TGTGCCAGCACCCGACAGGAAGCCGGGGAGCTGTTTTTT
CASTRQEAGELFF
>TRBJ1-5|TRBV18|-|once
TGTGCCAGCTCACCACGTGCCGGCCTCGGGGAGCCCCAGCATTTT
CASSPRAGLGEPQHF
>TRBJ1-5|TRBV6-5|-|-
TGTGCCAGCAGAGGACAGTCCAATCAGCCCCAGCATTTT
CASRGQSNQPQHF
>TRBJ1-2|TRBV24-1|TRBD1|once
TGTGCCACCAGTGATTTCGGAGACAGGGTAGAGGGCTACACCTTC
CATSDFGDRVEGYTF
>TRBJ2-7|TRBV9|TRBD1|-
TGTGCCAGCAGCCTTGGACAGGGGTCCTACGAGCAGTACTTC
CASSLGQGSYEQYF